This T cell receptor (delta chain) appears in the sequencing data of a study of fetal and pediatric gammadelta thymocytes (dated by TCRdb to between 2021 and 2022). For the wider study: The bulk gammadelta thymocyte repertoires combined previously published and newly generated, unpublished data and were used to strengthen a single-cell study of gammadelta thymocyte development. A total of approximately ten subjects, comprising 3 fetal thymus donors and 7 pediatric thymus donors, were covered by the bulk gammadelta thymocyte repertoire set. Bulk gammadelta thymocyte repertoires combined previously published data (refs 27,28) with unpublished data. Bulk TCR repertoire data were included to raise the number of subjects and reinforce the CDR3 publicity analysis. What the work shows at the level of the full study, not this receptor alone: Compared with post-natal repertoires, fetal gammadelta thymocyte repertoires had previously been reported to be enriched for TRDV2, TRGV8 and TRGV9 usage, low N additions and public CDR3s.

A few counts support this clone. Its binding antigen is unknown. Base qualities were left out, and no much larger clone turns up one base away. Thymocytes were stained with Zombie NIR viability dye plus antibodies to CD3 (UCHT1), TCRgammadelta (11F2), TCRVgamma9 (IMMU360) and TCRVdelta2 (IMMU389). Bulk TRD and TRG CDR3 repertoires were produced separately from sorted Vgamma9Vdelta2 and nonVgamma9Vdelta2 gammadelta thymocytes taken from human fetal and pediatric thymuses. Pediatric thymus tissue was obtained in Belgium from children undergoing cardiac surgery. The pediatric thymus donors in the study ranged in age from about 1 to 11 years. Thymic cell suspensions were made from fetal and post-natal thymuses as previously described. NonVgamma9Vdelta2 thymocytes were sorted as CD3+ gammadeltaTCR+ cells that did not have the Vgamma9+Vdelta2+ phenotype. Cell sorting was done on a FACS Aria III cell sorter (BD Biosciences).

CDR1 and CDR2 (TSWWSYY, QGS) derive from the germline V gene. From the cysteine up to the phenylalanine, the CDR3 has a length of 18 residues. Only CDR3 DNA remains: 54 bases, in frame from the first base. Between the V and J ends, shortened by 1 base and 3 bases respectively, the junction contains 21 bases. TCRdb names Illumina MiSeq as the instrument used. The authors' analysis ran thus. For the publicity analysis, the Vgamma9Vdelta2 and nonVgamma9Vdelta2 bulk CDR3 files from each subject were merged to form one combined repertoire per subject. CDR3 publicity was scored from 0 to 19 by checking each amino acid sequence across 9 single-cell datasets and 10 or so bulk repertoires, using base R and dplyr. TCRdb processed the public reads again with the CATT caller, after which rows with matching DNA were combined. The V and J calls were determined by TCRdb, not by the authors. The sample contains about 1,800 delta-chain clones, roughly 23% of them found a single time. The ten largest clones take up 4.3% of the sample.

The sequence links TRDV1 to TRDJ1; the D region possibly corresponds to TRDD3 (5 bases align). This clonotype was obtained from a child who underwent cardiac surgery and was recorded as healthy. The sequencing sample was made of non-Vgamma9Vdelta2 gamma-delta T cells from the thymus. Interpreted using the paper, the cell subset or site label stands for: CD3+gammadeltaTCR+ thymocytes not co-expressing Vgamma9 and Vdelta2. The CDR3 corresponds to CALGEPGRAPKGADKLIF. The base sequence is TGTGCTCTTGGGGAACCAGGGAGGGCTCCAAAGGGGGCCGATAAACTCATCTTT.